The subject of this entry is one T cell receptor beta chain. These data belong to a study of blood T cell repertoires in COVID-19. Overall study context: T cells, B-cell-depleted T cells, or PBMCs provided the cDNA or gDNA that served as material.

In the original processing: Nucleated cell number was recorded as an estimate derived from reference gene primer amplification. Assay: immunoSEQ multiplex PCR; the TCRdb copy retains only in-frame clones and omits some. The D gene and trimming were derived from the DNA, and the V and J assignments and clone size from that table. The data contain 360,000 or so clones, around four fifths of them singletons. Each participant's cohort was designated according to participant-reported clinical history. Cohort 3 donors counted as recovered after two negative PCRs, clearance, or resolved symptoms. This CDR3 spans 16 amino acids. The V gene end was trimmed by 3 bases and the J gene end by 6 bases; junction bases not matched to a gene: 14. The germline gives CDR1 DFQATT, CDR2 SNEGSKA (reference sequence).

Sequencing used PBMCs or T cells enriched from blood (not recorded which). V is TRBV20-1 and J is TRBJ2-1; 7 bases match TRBD2. The sequence was collected from a woman in her forties or fifties who had recovered from COVID-19. In DNA form, the CDR3 reads TGCAGTGCTAGTGGAAAGGTTAGGCGGGGGTTCAATGAGCAGTTCTTC. Residues: CSASGKVRRGFNEQFF.